The 2 T cell receptor beta chains given below trace back to one sample, sequenced in a study of blood T cell repertoires in COVID-19. Profiled with immunoSEQ multiplex PCR; TCRdb holds only in-frame clones, not every one. This table has under 150,000 clones, roughly nine tenths appearing once. Sequenced material: peripheral blood. These receptor sequences come from a woman in her sixties or seventies with active COVID-19.

The V call is TRBV3-1 (or the pseudogene TRBV3-2), the J call TRBJ2-1; 12 bases align to TRBD2. The germline gives CDR1 LGHDT, CDR2 YNNKEL (reference sequence). With V trimmed by 3 bases and J by 8 bases, 8 bases remained unmatched. The CDR3 loop spans 16 amino acids. CDR3 nucleotides: TGTGCCAGCAGCCAGGGTCTAGCGGGAGGGCCCGATGAGCAGTTCTTC. Its translation: CASSQGLAGGPDEQFF.

The rearrangement uses TRBV7-2 and TRBJ1-1; D gene uncertain. Trimming shortened V by 3 bases and J by 5 bases, and 13 bases separated the two germline ends. Germline CDR1 reads SGHTA; CDR2 reads FQGNSA. This CDR3 contains 14 residues. The CDR3, as DNA: TGTGCCAGCAGCTTGGTGGCACGGGGAACTGAAGCTTTCTTT. Its protein is CASSLVARGTEAFF.